A single sample gave rise to the 4 T cell receptor beta chains below, sequenced in a study of CD8 T cells in ankylosing spondylitis. TCRdb fed the 5' RACE reads into MiXCR, producing one record per CDR3 protein. The sample carries 300,000 to 400,000 distinct CDR3 sequences, 20% to 25% recorded once. Sequenced input: blood, either unsorted or a sorted T cell fraction (not recorded which). The receptors come from a male donor with ankylosing spondylitis or in good health (not recorded which).

This clonotype was seen only a few times. The chain links TRBV6-2 or TRBV6-3 to TRBJ1-5, with D possibly matching TRBD1 (5 bases). This CDR3 region has 14 residues. The germline CDR1 and CDR2 sequences are MNHEY and SVGEGT. V was cut by 6 bases and J by 5 bases, with 14 bases left in between. The CDR3 DNA sequence: TGTGCCAGCAGGCTTCAGGGACGGGATCAGCCCCAGCATTTT. This gives the protein CASRLQGRDQPQHF.

This clonotype came up a few times. V usage is TRBV28 and J usage is TRBJ2-6, with 9 bases identical to TRBD1. V lost 4 bases, J lost 10 bases, and 8 bases stayed unmatched. This CDR3 spans 15 amino acids. The germline CDR1 and CDR2 sequences are MDHEN and SYDVKM. The CDR3 region has the DNA TGTGCCAGCAGTTCCAGGGACAGGGAGGTTAACGTCCTGACTTTC. Translating it yields CASSSRDREVNVLTF.

This clonotype was detected once. The rearrangement uses TRBV7-9 and TRBJ2-1; no clear D. There are 15 residues in the CDR3. Trimming pared 5 bases from V and 0 bases from J, leaving 11 bases between. CDR1 and CDR2 from the germline V gene are SEHNR and FQNEAQ (reference sequence). The CDR3 here is CASSMVSSSYNEQFF. Here the CDR3 DNA reads TGTGCCAGCAGCATGGTCAGCAGCTCCTACAATGAGCAGTTCTTC.

This chain joins TRBV4-1 and TRBJ2-1; unclear D gene. CDR1 MGHRA and CDR2 YSYEKL come from the germline V gene. Trimming left V 0 bases short and J 10 bases short, with 13 bases between. This CDR3 is built from 14 residues. The CDR3 coding sequence is TGCGCCAGCAGCCAAGATAGGACCCTGGAGGAGCAGTTCTTC. Residues: CASSQDRTLEEQFF.